One sample yielded the 7 T cell receptor beta chains listed below, sequenced in a study of blood T cell repertoires in COVID-19. Profiled with immunoSEQ multiplex PCR; TCRdb holds only in-frame clones, not every one. The sample carries some 110,000 clones, around 87% recorded once. Material: peripheral blood. The receptors come from a human donor in a cohort sampled during active COVID-19.

The chain combines TRBV15 with TRBJ2-7, with 7 bases identical to TRBD1. The germline CDR1 and CDR2 sequences are LNHNV and YYDKDF (reference sequence). CDR3 length: 15 residues. Losses at the gene ends were 0 bases for V and 3 bases for J; bases not matched to a gene: 5. CDR3 bases: TGTGCCACCAGCAGAGATCCACAGGGGTTCTACGAGCAGTACTTC. As protein: CATSRDPQGFYEQYF.

The chain employs TRBV19 and TRBJ2-1, with D tentatively TRBD2 (6 bases). The V end lost 4 bases, the J end lost 3 bases, and 10 bases lay between the germline ends. The CDR3 runs to 14 residues. Germline V gene lookup returns CDR1 LNHDA and CDR2 SQIVND (reference sequence). The CDR3 here is CASSRLVFYNEQFF. The DNA for the CDR3 is TGTGCCAGTAGTAGACTAGTTTTCTACAATGAGCAGTTCTTC.

V usage is TRBV3-1 (or the pseudogene TRBV3-2) and J usage is TRBJ2-7; D possibly corresponds to TRBD1 (6 bases). Trimming cost V 4 bases and J 4 bases, with 17 bases left between them. Germline CDR1 is LGHDT and CDR2 is YNNKEL (reference sequence). This CDR3 contains 15 residues. The CDR3 region has the DNA TGTGCCAGCAGCCTTTCCCCGGGACACCGGTACGAGCAGTACTTC. Protein sequence: CASSLSPGHRYEQYF.

The rearrangement joins TRBV11-3 to TRBJ2-1, with 10 bases that match TRBD2. The CDR3 spans 16 residues. The germline V gene has CDR1 SGHNT and CDR2 YENEEA. V trimming: 1 base; J trimming: 8 bases; junction bases outside the gene matches: 8. In DNA form, the CDR3 reads TGTGCCAGCAGCTTAGGACTAGCGGGCGTGGACCATGAGCAGTTCTTC. Translation: CASSLGLAGVDHEQFF.

This sequence joins TRBV5-4 and TRBJ2-7, with TRBD1 matching 11 bases. This CDR3 comprises 14 residues. J gave up 2 bases and V 3 bases, and 1 base lay outside the gene matches. In germline, CDR1 is SGHNT, CDR2 YYREEE (reference sequence). CDR3 DNA sequence: TGTGCCAGCAGCTGGGGACAGGGGGCCTACGAGCAGTACTTC. It translates to CASSWGQGAYEQYF.

The rearrangement links TRBV14 to TRBJ2-5; D unresolved. CDR1 SGHDN and CDR2 FVKESK come from the germline V gene. V dropped 1 base and J dropped 0 bases, with 15 bases sitting between them. CDR3 length: 17 residues. The CDR3 region is CASSQGDRSIYQETQYF. The CDR3 nucleotides are TGTGCCAGCAGCCAAGGTGACCGTAGCATATACCAAGAGACCCAGTACTTC.

The J gene is TRBJ1-1, the V gene TRBV7-9, with D perhaps matching TRBD1 (6 bases). The CDR3 extends over 14 amino acids. Germline CDR1 SEHNR, CDR2 FQNEAQ (reference sequence). Trimming took off 5 bases at V and 4 bases at J, with 14 bases between the two ends. CDR3 sequence (DNA): TGTGCCAGCAGCCTCCTACAGGGACCCACTGAAGCTTTCTTT. Its translation is CASSLLQGPTEAFF.